These T cell receptor beta chains were read from a single sample in a study of T cells after yellow fever vaccination. TCRdb reprocessed the 5' RACE reads via MiXCR and lists one record per CDR3 protein. The data hold around 500,000 distinct CDR3 sequences, with about a fifth observed a single time. The specimen was PBMCs, collected 20 to 25 days after the first yellow fever vaccination. The receptors were sampled from a man between 18 and 29 years old who received the YFV17D yellow fever vaccine. Each CDR3 is given with its conserved first and last residue. The D gene is left open where the match is weak. Clone size is given for some rows only: seen once, a few or many times, or a class if the clone is expanded.

v_gene: TRBV3-1; d_gene: TRBD1; abundance: few; j_gene: TRBJ1-5; CDR3nt: TGTGCCAGCAGCCCCACAGGGGGAAGTCAGCCCCAGCATTTT; CDR3aa: CASSPTGGSQPQHF
v_gene: TRBV7-8; d_gene: TRBD2; abundance: few; j_gene: TRBJ2-1; CDR3nt: TGTGCCAGCAGCTTCGTTAGGCTTATAGCGGGGGGGAGGCGGTTCTTC; CDR3aa: CASSFVRLIAGGRRFF
v_gene: TRBV4-1; d_gene: TRBD1; abundance: .; j_gene: TRBJ1-2; CDR3nt: TGCGCCAGCAGCTACGGGACAGGGGGAGATGGAGACACCTTC; CDR3aa: CASSYGTGGDGDTF
v_gene: TRBV5-1; d_gene: .; abundance: few; j_gene: TRBJ1-5; CDR3nt: TGCGCCAGCAGCTTCTCACCATGGGGCAATCAGCCCCAGCATTTT; CDR3aa: CASSFSPWGNQPQHF
v_gene: TRBV6-6; d_gene: .; abundance: .; j_gene: TRBJ2-1; CDR3nt: TGTGCCAGCAGTTACATCGATGAGCAGTTCTTC; CDR3aa: CASSYIDEQFF
v_gene: TRBV5-1; d_gene: .; abundance: many; j_gene: TRBJ2-3; CDR3nt: TGCGCCAGCAGCCCCTTACAGGGAGAAGATACGCAGTATTTT; CDR3aa: CASSPLQGEDTQYF
v_gene: TRBV6-2/TRBV6-3; d_gene: TRBD2; abundance: .; j_gene: TRBJ2-3; CDR3nt: TGTGCCAGCAGTTACTCGACTAGCGGGAATACGCAGTATTTT; CDR3aa: CASSYSTSGNTQYF
v_gene: TRBV27; d_gene: .; abundance: .; j_gene: TRBJ2-7; CDR3nt: TGTGCCAGCAGCGGAATCGGGGGAGACGAGCAGTACTTC; CDR3aa: CASSGIGGDEQYF
v_gene: TRBV7-9; d_gene: .; abundance: .; j_gene: TRBJ2-5; CDR3nt: TGTGCCAGCAGCTTAGGGCTTGTGACGGACCGGACCCAGTACTTC; CDR3aa: CASSLGLVTDRTQYF
v_gene: TRBV18; d_gene: TRBD2; abundance: .; j_gene: TRBJ2-4; CDR3nt: TGTGCCAGCTCACCACCGGGAGGGGTGCAAAACATTCAGTACTTC; CDR3aa: CASSPPGGVQNIQYF
v_gene: TRBV3-1; d_gene: TRBD1; abundance: few; j_gene: TRBJ2-3; CDR3nt: TGTGCCAGCAGCCCCGGACAGGGCGATACGCAGTATTTT; CDR3aa: CASSPGQGDTQYF
v_gene: TRBV29-1; d_gene: .; abundance: few; j_gene: TRBJ1-4; CDR3nt: TGCAGCGTTGAAGAGGCCGGGAGTAATGAAAAACTGTTTTTT; CDR3aa: CSVEEAGSNEKLFF
v_gene: TRBV7-2; d_gene: TRBD1; abundance: .; j_gene: TRBJ2-3; CDR3nt: TGTGCCAGCAGCTTAGAACAGGGGTACACAGATACGCAGTATTTT; CDR3aa: CASSLEQGYTDTQYF
v_gene: TRBV20-1; d_gene: .; abundance: .; j_gene: TRBJ2-1; CDR3nt: TGCAGTGCTAGAGGTTGGTCCCCAGTGAGCGGGCCCCCCCAGCAGTTCTTC; CDR3aa: CSARGWSPVSGPPQQFF
v_gene: TRBV27; d_gene: .; abundance: few; j_gene: TRBJ2-5; CDR3nt: TGTGCCAGCAGCCCGCCCCGACTCACCCACCAAGAGACCCAGTACTTC; CDR3aa: CASSPPRLTHQETQYF
v_gene: TRBV6-1; d_gene: TRBD1; abundance: .; j_gene: TRBJ1-2; CDR3nt: TGTGCCAGCAGCTCCAATAAACAGGGGGCTCCCTATGGCTACACCTTC; CDR3aa: CASSSNKQGAPYGYTF
v_gene: TRBV5-4; d_gene: TRBD2; abundance: few; j_gene: TRBJ2-7; CDR3nt: TGTGCCAGCAGCTCGACTAGCGGGGTGGACGAGCAGTACTTC; CDR3aa: CASSSTSGVDEQYF
v_gene: TRBV29-1; d_gene: .; abundance: .; j_gene: TRBJ1-1; CDR3nt: TGCAGCGTTGTGCAGGGCCTAACTTTCTTT; CDR3aa: CSVVQGLTFF
v_gene: TRBV5-4; d_gene: .; abundance: .; j_gene: TRBJ2-2; CDR3nt: TGTGCCAGCAGCGTGCGCAGGGAGCTGTTTTTT; CDR3aa: CASSVRRELFF
v_gene: TRBV5-1; d_gene: .; abundance: few; j_gene: TRBJ1-1; CDR3nt: TGCGCCAGCAGCCCCGGCGGTGAGATGAACACTGAAGCTTTCTTT; CDR3aa: CASSPGGEMNTEAFF
v_gene: TRBV7-6; d_gene: TRBD2; abundance: .; j_gene: TRBJ2-1; CDR3nt: TGTGCCAGCAGCCCCAATCCGGGACTAGGTATGTTCTTC; CDR3aa: CASSPNPGLGMFF
v_gene: TRBV4-3; d_gene: TRBD1; abundance: few; j_gene: TRBJ2-2; CDR3nt: TGCGCCAGCAGCCAAGATTTTTCCGGACAGGGAAACACCGGGGAGCTGTTTTTT; CDR3aa: CASSQDFSGQGNTGELFF